This entry lists 18 T cell receptor beta chains sequenced from one sample in a study of early T cells in non-severe SARS-CoV-2 infection. TCRdb re-called the 5' RACE reads through MiXCR, storing one row per CDR3 protein. Of fewer than 40,000 distinct CDR3 sequences listed, 7.1% are singletons. The material was whole blood, obtained at baseline. The receptor source for this set is an adult who was a healthcare worker with PCR-confirmed SARS-CoV-2 infection or an uninfected control (not recorded which).

This clonotype occurred a few times. The chain carries TRBV27 and TRBJ2-1; D may be TRBD2 (5 bases). The germline V gene has CDR1 MNHEY and CDR2 SMNVEV (reference sequence). With 1 base removed from V and 2 bases from J, the gap between germline ends came to 9 bases. CDR3 size: 15 residues. CDR3 coding DNA: TGTGCCAGCAGTTTATATGGCGGGCCCTACAATGAGCAGTTCTTC. This translates into CASSLYGGPYNEQFF.

This clonotype has a count of ten or more. The chain is built from TRBV20-1 and TRBJ2-1; TRBD2 aligns across 8 bases. Germline values: CDR1 DFQATT, CDR2 SNEGSKA (reference sequence). The V gene end was trimmed by 0 bases and the J gene end by 0 bases; junction bases not matched to a gene: 7. CDR3 length: 17 residues. For the CDR3, the DNA is TGCAGTGCTAGAGATCCGGTAGCGGGGAGCTCCTACAATGAGCAGTTCTTC. Amino acids: CSARDPVAGSSYNEQFF.

The CDR3 DNA reads TGTGCCAGCAGCTTAGAAGGAGGGACAGCTGAAGCTTTCTTT. It is translated as CASSLEGGTAEAFF. The chain recombines TRBV7-6 with TRBJ1-1; 7 nucleotides agree with TRBD1. J was trimmed by 6 bases and V by 1 base; bases with no gene match: 5. Germline values: CDR1 SGHVS, CDR2 FNYEAQ. This CDR3 contains 14 residues.

This clonotype was recorded at least ten times. The chain carries TRBV7-9 and TRBJ1-3; TRBD1 matches 7 bases. V dropped 5 bases and J dropped 0; count of bases not matched to a gene: 7. Per the germline V gene, CDR1 is SEHNR and CDR2 is FQNEAQ (reference sequence). The CDR3 loop spans 16 amino acids. CDR3 DNA: TGTGCCAGCAGCGTGAACAGGGGAGCCTCTGGAAACACCATATATTTT. Protein sequence: CASSVNRGASGNTIYF.

The V and J genes are TRBV5-4 and TRBJ2-4; the D gene is possibly TRBD2 (5 bases). Germline CDR1 reads SGHNT; CDR2 reads YYREEE (reference sequence). The CDR3 has 13 residues. Between the trimmed V and J ends, which lost 2 bases and 6 bases, there was a span of 9 bases. The CDR3 sequence is CASSFRGTNIQYF. DNA of the CDR3: TGTGCCAGCAGCTTCCGGGGTACAAACATTCAGTACTTC.

This clonotype turned up a few times. The chain recombines TRBV6-2 or TRBV6-3 with TRBJ2-7; 9 nucleotides agree with TRBD2. CDR1 and CDR2 from the germline V gene are MNHEY and SVGEGT. The ends lost 6 bases at V and 0 bases at J; junction bases unmatched: 6. CDR3 size: 15 residues. This CDR3 reads CASRASGTYSYEQYF. In DNA form, the CDR3 reads TGTGCCAGCAGGGCTAGCGGGACTTACTCCTACGAGCAGTACTTC.

Comments on this clonotype: At one end, the junction sequence differs from germline, possibly due to a read error. The chain is built from TRBV20-1 and TRBJ2-3; 10 nucleotides match TRBD2. This CDR3 has 15 amino acids. Germline V gene data show CDR1 as DFQATT and CDR2 as SNEGSKA (reference sequence). CDR3 coding DNA: TGCAGTGCCGTACCCGCTAGCGGGAGCCCAGATATGCAGTATTTT. The encoded protein is CSAVPASGSPDMQYF.

There are a few counts of this clonotype. A much more abundant neighbour one base away suggests this may be a read error. The chain joins TRBV20-1 to TRBJ1-1; D is undetermined. Per germline, CDR1 DFQATT and CDR2 SNEGSKA (reference sequence). Trimming removed 6 bases from V and 5 bases from J, with 25 bases in between. The CDR3 loop spans 16 amino acids. This CDR3 is CSANEAQHPGGTEAFF. CDR3 DNA: TGCAGTGCAAATGAGGCGCAGCACCCCGGCGGGACTGAAGCTTTCTTT.

Ten or more counts support this clonotype. This chain links TRBV5-1 with TRBJ1-1; the D gene is possibly TRBD1 (6 bases). The V end was cut by 0 bases, the J end by 0 bases, with 9 bases between. Germline CDR1 reads SGHRS; CDR2 reads YFSETQ. This CDR3 comprises 15 residues. The CDR3 spells CASSLVGAMNTEAFF. Written as DNA, the CDR3 is TGCGCCAGCAGCTTGGTGGGGGCTATGAACACTGAAGCTTTCTTT.

This clonotype was observed many times. The V gene is TRBV6-4, the J gene TRBJ2-2; D is undetermined. CDR3 length: 13 amino acids. Per germline, CDR1 MRHNA and CDR2 SNTAGT. V lost 2 bases and J 0 bases, leaving 1 base between the germline ends. In DNA, the CDR3 is TGTGCCAGCAGTGACACGAACACCGGGGAGCTGTTTTTT. It is translated as CASSDTNTGELFF.

This clonotype showed up many times. The chain recombines TRBV7-9 with TRBJ1-3; 9 bases agree with TRBD1. V dropped 5 bases and J dropped 2; count of bases not matched to a gene: 10. In germline, CDR1 is SEHNR, CDR2 FQNEAQ (reference sequence). This CDR3 contains 17 residues. CDR3 sequence: CASSGRDREVAGNTIYF. The CDR3 DNA sequence: TGTGCCAGCAGCGGCCGGGACAGGGAGGTAGCTGGAAACACCATATATTTT.

This clonotype was recorded at least ten times. The chain couples TRBV5-6 to TRBJ1-5; 9 bases align to TRBD1. Germline V lookup: CDR1 SGHDT, CDR2 YYEEEE. With 2 bases clipped from V and 6 bases from J, the junction kept 3 bases outside the gene matches. The CDR3 length is 14 residues. The CDR3 reads CASSLTGGGQPQHF. CDR3 DNA sequence: TGTGCCAGCAGCTTAACAGGGGGCGGTCAGCCCCAGCATTTT.

J is TRBJ2-2 and V is TRBV9; tentatively, D is TRBD1 (5 bases). Germline V gives CDR1 SGDLS, CDR2 YYNGEE. The CDR3 spans 14 residues. The V and J ends lost 3 bases and 4 bases respectively, with 10 bases between them. CDR3 in DNA: TGTGCCAGCAGCGGCGACAGTTTCACCGGGGAGCTGTTTTTT. Protein product: CASSGDSFTGELFF.

This clonotype was found a few times. V is TRBV5-4 and J is TRBJ2-5; D not resolved. The CDR3 is made up of 15 amino acids. CDR1 SGHNT and CDR2 YYREEE come from the germline V gene (reference sequence). Trimming stripped 3 bases from V and 0 bases from J, with 12 bases between. The CDR3 DNA is TGTGCCAGCAGCTCCCCGGGCCAGTACCAAGAGACCCAGTACTTC. Translation: CASSSPGQYQETQYF.

This clonotype was observed a handful of times. The rearrangement links TRBV20-1 to TRBJ2-1, with 7 bases fitting TRBD2. CDR1 is DFQATT and CDR2 is SNEGSKA in the germline V gene (reference sequence). The CDR3 sequence is 15 residues long. V lost 1 base to trimming and J lost 5 bases; unmatched junction nucleotides: 8. The CDR3 DNA follows: TGCAGTGCTAGAGTACTCGGGAGGAATGACAATGAGCAGTTCTTC. Translated, it gives CSARVLGRNDNEQFF.

In regard to this clonotype: This may stem from a read error, because a much larger clone lies one nucleotide away. Likely a read error: the CDR3 ends without its conserved phenylalanine or tryptophan. The genes are TRBV12-3 or TRBV12-4 and TRBJ1-2; tentative D call: TRBD1 (5 bases). V shed 4 bases and J shed 3 bases, with 9 bases lying between them. This CDR3 has 13 residues. The CDR3: CASSWRGYYGYTL. CDR3 sequence (DNA): TGTGCCAGCAGTTGGAGGGGTTACTATGGCTACACCTTA.

This clonotype was detected only a few times. J is TRBJ1-6 and V is TRBV6-2 or TRBV6-3; 7 bases agree with TRBD1. The V gene end was trimmed by 6 bases and the J gene end by 4 bases; junction bases not matched to a gene: 9. The CDR3 runs to 16 residues. Germline CDR1 is MNHEY and CDR2 is SVGEGT. The CDR3 nucleotides read TGTGCCAGCAGCCGCGTCGACAGGGATTATAATTCACCCCTCCACTTT. This gives the protein CASSRVDRDYNSPLHF.

This clonotype was counted ten times or more. This sequence joins TRBV7-6 and TRBJ2-3; D is unclear. The CDR3 covers 13 residues. The germline V gene encodes CDR1 SGHVS and CDR2 FNYEAQ. Trimming took 4 bases from V and 2 from J, leaving 7 bases between them. This CDR3 is CASSWDYTDTQYF. The CDR3 DNA reads as TGTGCCAGCAGCTGGGATTACACAGATACGCAGTATTTT.